Listed here is a single T cell receptor (beta chain). Its antigen is unidentified. The sample is drawn from a study of T-cell reconstitution after alpha-beta-depleted transplantation in children. The study's findings and limits: After one year, T-cell counts and TCRbeta diversity mostly came from new T cells. Reportedly, only several hundred clones from non-depleted graft cells drove alpha-beta T-cell counts at about two months.

Germline trimming cut 3 bases from V and 4 bases from J; bases unmatched to any gene: 13. This CDR3 spans 17 amino acids. Using unique molecular identifiers, the investigators prepared the TCRbeta library. TCRdb itself ran the PCR reads through MiXCR, one entry per CDR3 protein. The profile shows about 980,000 distinct CDR3 sequences, about 29% of them singletons. Source: PBMCs, mostly from graft donor cells, taken 360 days after TCRalphabeta/CD19-depleted stem cell transplant. The TCR sequence derives from a boy under two years old who had a stem cell transplant for SCID, so the T cells may come from the graft donor. The V call is TRBV12-3 or TRBV12-4, the J call TRBJ2-5, with 8 bases aligning to TRBD2. CDR3 coding DNA: TGTGCCAGCAGTTTCGGGTCCACGGGGGGGCAACGAGAGACCCAGTACTTC. It translates to CASSFGSTGGQRETQYF.